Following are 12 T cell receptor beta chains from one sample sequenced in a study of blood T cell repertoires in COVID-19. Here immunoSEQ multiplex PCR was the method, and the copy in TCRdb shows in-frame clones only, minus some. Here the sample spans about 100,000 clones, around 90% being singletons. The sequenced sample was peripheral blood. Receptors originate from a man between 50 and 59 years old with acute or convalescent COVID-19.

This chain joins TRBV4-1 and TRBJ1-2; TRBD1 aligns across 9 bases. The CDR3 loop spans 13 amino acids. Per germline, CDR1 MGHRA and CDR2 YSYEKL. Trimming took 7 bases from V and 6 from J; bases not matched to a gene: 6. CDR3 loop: CASIGQGSDGYTF. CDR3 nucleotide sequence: TGCGCCAGCATCGGACAGGGGAGCGATGGCTACACCTTC.

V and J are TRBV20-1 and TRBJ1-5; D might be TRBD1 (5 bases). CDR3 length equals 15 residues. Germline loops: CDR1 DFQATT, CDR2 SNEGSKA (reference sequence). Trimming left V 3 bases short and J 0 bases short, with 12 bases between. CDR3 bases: TGCAGTGCTAGTCTCGGGGGGACTAGCAATCAGCCCCAGCATTTT. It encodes CSASLGGTSNQPQHF.

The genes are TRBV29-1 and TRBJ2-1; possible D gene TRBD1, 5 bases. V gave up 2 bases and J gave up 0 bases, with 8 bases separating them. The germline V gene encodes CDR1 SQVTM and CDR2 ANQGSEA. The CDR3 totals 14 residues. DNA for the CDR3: TGCAGCGTTGAAACAGGTCGCTCCTACAATGAGCAGTTCTTC. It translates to CSVETGRSYNEQFF.

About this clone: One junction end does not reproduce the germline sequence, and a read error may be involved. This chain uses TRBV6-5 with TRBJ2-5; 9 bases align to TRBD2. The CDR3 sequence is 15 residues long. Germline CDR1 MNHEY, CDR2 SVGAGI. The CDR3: CAPNGGGGALETQYF. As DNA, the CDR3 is TGCGCCCCCAACGGGGGCGGGGGGGCCCTGGAGACCCAGTACTTC.

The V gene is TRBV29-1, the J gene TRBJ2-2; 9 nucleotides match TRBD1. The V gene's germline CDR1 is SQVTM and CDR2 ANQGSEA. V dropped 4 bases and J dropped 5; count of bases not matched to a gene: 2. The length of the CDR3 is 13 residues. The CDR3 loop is CSVVTGGTGELFF. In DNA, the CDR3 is TGCAGCGTTGTGACAGGGGGAACCGGGGAGCTGTTTTTT.

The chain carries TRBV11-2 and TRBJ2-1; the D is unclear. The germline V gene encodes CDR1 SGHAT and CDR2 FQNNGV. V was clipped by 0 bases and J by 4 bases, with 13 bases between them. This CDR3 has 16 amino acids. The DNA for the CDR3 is TGTGCCAGCAGCTTAGAGTCCAGGAATCCATACAATGAGCAGTTCTTC. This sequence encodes CASSLESRNPYNEQFF.

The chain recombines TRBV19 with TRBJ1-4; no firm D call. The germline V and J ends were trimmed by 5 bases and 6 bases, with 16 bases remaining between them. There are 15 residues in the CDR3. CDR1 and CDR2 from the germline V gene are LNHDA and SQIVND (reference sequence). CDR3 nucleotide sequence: TGTGCCAGTAGTCAAAAGAAACCCGGTGATGAAAAACTGTTTTTT. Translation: CASSQKKPGDEKLFF.

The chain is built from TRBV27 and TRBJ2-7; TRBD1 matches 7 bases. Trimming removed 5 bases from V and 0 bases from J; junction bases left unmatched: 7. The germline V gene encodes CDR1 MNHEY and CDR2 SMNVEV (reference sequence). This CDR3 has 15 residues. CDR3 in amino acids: CASSRTGGSSYEQYF. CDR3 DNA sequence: TGTGCCAGCAGTAGGACAGGCGGCAGCTCCTACGAGCAGTACTTC.

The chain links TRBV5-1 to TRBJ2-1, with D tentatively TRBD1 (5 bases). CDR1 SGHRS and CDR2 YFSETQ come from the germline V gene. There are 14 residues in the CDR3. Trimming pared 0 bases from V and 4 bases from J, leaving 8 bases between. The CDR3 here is CASSLADRYNEQFF. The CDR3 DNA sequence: TGCGCCAGCAGCTTGGCCGACAGATACAATGAGCAGTTCTTC. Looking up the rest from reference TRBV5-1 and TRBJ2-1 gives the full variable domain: KAGVTQTPRYLIKTRGQQVTLSCSPISGHRSVSWYQQTPGQGLQFLFEYFSETQRNKGNFPGRFSGRQFSNSRSEMNVSTLELGDSALYLCASSLADRYNEQFFGPGTRLTVL.

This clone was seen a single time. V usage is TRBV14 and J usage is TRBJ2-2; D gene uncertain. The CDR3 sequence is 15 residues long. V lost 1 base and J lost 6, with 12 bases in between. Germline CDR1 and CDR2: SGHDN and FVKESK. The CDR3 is CASSQVRSRSGELFF. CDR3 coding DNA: TGTGCCAGCAGCCAAGTTCGATCGAGATCCGGGGAGCTGTTTTTT.

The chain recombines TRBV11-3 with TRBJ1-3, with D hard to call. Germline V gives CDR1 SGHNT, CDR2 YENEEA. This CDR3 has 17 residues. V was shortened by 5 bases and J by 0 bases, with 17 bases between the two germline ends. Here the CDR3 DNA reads TGTGCCAGCAGCCCAGAATGGTGGGAGAGCTCTGGAAACACCATATATTTT. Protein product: CASSPEWWESSGNTIYF.

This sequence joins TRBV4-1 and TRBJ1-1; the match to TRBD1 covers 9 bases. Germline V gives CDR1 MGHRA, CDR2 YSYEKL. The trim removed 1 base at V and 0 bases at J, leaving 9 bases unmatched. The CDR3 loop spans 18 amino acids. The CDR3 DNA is TGCGCCAGCAGCCAAGGGGGGGGACAGGGTCTTATGAACACTGAAGCTTTCTTT. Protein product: CASSQGGGQGLMNTEAFF.